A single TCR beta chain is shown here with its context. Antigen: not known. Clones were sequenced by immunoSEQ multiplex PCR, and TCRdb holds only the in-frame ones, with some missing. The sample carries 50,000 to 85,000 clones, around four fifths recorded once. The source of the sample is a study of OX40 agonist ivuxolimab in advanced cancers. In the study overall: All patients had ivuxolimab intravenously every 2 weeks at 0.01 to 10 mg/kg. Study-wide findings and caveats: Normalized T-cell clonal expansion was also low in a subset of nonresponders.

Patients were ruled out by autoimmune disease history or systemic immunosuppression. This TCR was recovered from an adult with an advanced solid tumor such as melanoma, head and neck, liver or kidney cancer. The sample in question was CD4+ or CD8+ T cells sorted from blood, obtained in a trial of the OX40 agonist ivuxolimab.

CDR3 in amino acids: CASSIFRDGDYGYTF. In DNA form, the CDR3 reads TGTGCCAGTAGTATATTCAGGGATGGTGACTATGGCTACACCTTC. This chain connects TRBV19 to TRBJ1-2, with a tentative D call TRBD1 (5 bases). Deletions cut 2 bases from V and 3 bases from J, with 13 bases between. Per the germline V gene, CDR1 is LNHDA and CDR2 is SQIVND (reference sequence). The CDR3 is made up of 15 amino acids.